This is a list of T cell receptor beta chains from one sample in a study of CD8 T cells in ankylosing spondylitis. Using its own MiXCR run on the 5' RACE reads, TCRdb lists one record per CDR3 protein. The sample contains about 210,000 distinct CDR3 sequences, around 7.9% of which appear only once. Input material: blood, either unsorted or a sorted T cell fraction (not recorded which). These receptors all stem from a male donor with ankylosing spondylitis. CDR3s include the opening cysteine and the closing phenylalanine or tryptophan. A D gene is named only where the DNA matches it firmly. Size tells how often a clone was seen (once, few, many) or the class of an expanded clone, and some rows leave it out.

clone_size j_call d_call v_call cdr3_nt cdr3_aa
many TRBJ1-1 NA TRBV11-2 TGTGCCAGCAGCTTAGAGTCCGGGCTGTACACTGAAGCTTTCTTT CASSLESGLYTEAFF
medium-sized TRBJ2-7 NA TRBV11-2 TGTGCCAGCAGCCTTCAGACAGCCTACGAGCAGTACTTC CASSLQTAYEQYF
NA TRBJ2-7 TRBD1 TRBV28 TGTGCCAGCAGTTTGGATTCGACCGGGACAGTTTCCTACGAGCAGTACTTC CASSLDSTGTVSYEQYF
NA TRBJ2-1 NA TRBV29-1 TGCAGCGCTGTTGGCGACAATGAGCAGTTCTTC CSAVGDNEQFF
few TRBJ1-2 NA TRBV20-1 TGCAGTGCCCCCTACGGGGCGTTCAGCTACACCTTC CSAPYGAFSYTF
many TRBJ2-1 NA TRBV5-5 TGTGCCAGCAGCCTGACGGGTAACTCCTACAATGAGCAGTTCTTC CASSLTGNSYNEQFF
few TRBJ1-2 NA TRBV12-5 TGTGCTAGTGGTTTTGGGGACTTTTACACCTTC CASGFGDFYTF
many TRBJ2-2 NA TRBV6-1 TGTGCCAGCAGTGATCTGGGAAGGTGGGGCACCGGGGAGCTGTTTTTT CASSDLGRWGTGELFF
few TRBJ2-2 NA TRBV5-6 TGTGCCAGCAGCCCGCTCAGGGGCACTTACACCGGGGAGCTGTTTTTT CASSPLRGTYTGELFF
NA TRBJ2-2 NA TRBV13 TGTGCCAGCAGCTTAGGCCTCGAGGAGGGCACCGGGGAGCTGTTTTTT CASSLGLEEGTGELFF